The clone carrying this T cell receptor (beta chain) appeared many times. The data were obtained in a study of early T cells in non-severe SARS-CoV-2 infection. The CDR3 has 12 residues. Deletions cut 3 bases from V and 8 bases from J, with 8 bases between. CDR1 and CDR2 (germline): SNHLY, FYNNEI. TCRdb redid the calling of the 5' RACE reads with MiXCR, one entry per CDR3 protein. The sample has approximately 56,000 distinct CDR3 sequences, roughly 11% seen once. The sequence came from an adult who was a healthcare worker with PCR-confirmed SARS-CoV-2 infection or an uninfected control (not recorded which). V is TRBV2 and J is TRBJ2-1, with D perhaps being TRBD1 or TRBD2 (5 bases each). Source material: whole blood. The CDR3 DNA reads TGTGCCAGCAGTGAGGGACCCTATGAGCAGTTCTTC. Protein: CASSEGPYEQFF.